The T cell receptor (beta chain) under discussion was sequenced for a study of T cells in Graves' hyperthyroidism and ophthalmopathy (dated by TCRdb to about 2019). About the full investigation: Peripheral blood samples were taken at initial diagnosis, before any treatment was given. The 90 to 100 discovery patients were randomly divided into training and test sets at a 7:3 ratio. After sampling, hyperthyroidism patients received methimazole starting at 30 mg daily, and ophthalmopathy patients received high-dose intravenous methylprednisolone. The paper reports TCR Vbeta CDR3 sequencing of some 140 peripheral blood samples: some 44 ophthalmopathy, approximately 74 hyperthyroidism and about 17 progressor patients. The study also compared thyroid tissue and blood T-cell repertoires from more than 5 Graves' hyperthyroidism patients. Prospective prediction of ophthalmopathy was tested in an independent validation cohort consisting of roughly 20 hyperthyroidism patients and approximately 16 patients who later progressed to ophthalmopathy. TCR V-J signatures able to tell the groups apart were searched for in a discovery cohort of 100 patients, of whom 40 to 45 had Graves' ophthalmopathy and 55 to 65 had stable Graves' hyperthyroidism. Paper-wide results and their limitations: Ophthalmopathy was separated from stable hyperthyroidism by a 13 V-J signature model, with around 90% sensitivity and about 81% specificity obtained in cross-validation and 80%/75% obtained in testing. During validation, the model predicted progression to ophthalmopathy a median of roughly 7.1 months ahead of onset, with roughly 65% sensitivity and roughly 75% specificity. Blood samples also contained most of the expanded thyroid clonotypes (frequency above 0.001), which suggests that blood repertoires may reflect thyroid immune responses. No statistical method was used to fix the sample size in advance, and group allocation was not hidden from the investigators.

The TCR beta CDR3 regions were amplified from the RNA transcripts. The TCR CDR3 was subjected to a first round of RT-PCR using the HTBI primer set and the Qiagen OneStep RT-PCR kit. Libraries were constructed in a second round of multiplex PCR, after which size selection and purification were performed. Libraries were sequenced paired-end with 100 bp reads on an Illumina HiSeq2000. On the study's bioinformatics: SOAPnuke was used to process the raw data, throwing out any read that contained adapters or uncalled bases, had a mean Phred below 15, or lacked an exact constant-primer or identifier match. COPE v1.2.5 was used to merge the high-quality paired reads, and each unique nucleotide sequence was defined as a clonotype. MiTCR v1.1 was used to align clonotypes to the IMGT TRBV, TRBD and TRBJ reference segments. Only V-J combinations with frequency above 0.0001, covering 98% to 99.2% of repertoires, were analysed. A TCS score was defined as the ratio of F50 (clonal expansion) to E x V (chaos), with BLOSUM62-based TCRdist applied between CDR3 peptides within each V-J. Welch's t-statistics and random forest reduced 514 V-J features to about 12, which were used in a naive Bayes classifier (R e1071). TCRdb trimmed public reads at Q25 via fastp, called clones via MiXCR and kept in-frame beta chains. Entries that share a CDR3 protein sequence are merged under the most common genes and DNA. These V and J calls originate from TCRdb's pipeline instead of the authors' own analysis. This sample holds roughly 700,000 distinct CDR3 sequences; less than 15% were observed only once. The top ten hold roughly 10% of the sample.

A patient counted as having stable Graves' hyperthyroidism if no progression to ophthalmopathy occurred over 18 months of follow-up. The hyperthyroidism patients were between 18 and 65 years old and newly diagnosed, with a disease duration of less than 2 months. Any patient with an uncontrolled infection, another autoimmune disease, pregnancy or lactation was excluded. Clinical symptoms, serum thyroxine and TRAb, thyroid ultrasound, and orbital computed tomography formed the basis for the diagnoses. PBMCs were isolated from 10 ml of fresh peripheral blood by Ficoll-Paque density gradient centrifugation. Trizol reagent was used to extract total RNA, and RNA quality was then checked on an Agilent 2100 Bioanalyzer. This clonotype was observed a handful of times. Its antigen is not yet known. Base qualities are not at hand, and no much larger clone is one base apart. CDR1 and CDR2 are read off the germline V gene as WSHSY and SAAADI. Reading from cysteine to phenylalanine, the CDR3 counts 12 amino acids. Only CDR3 DNA remains: 36 bases, in frame from the first base. At the junction V is shortened by 8 bases and J by 5 bases, with 12 bases in between.

This clonotype originated in a woman in her late teens or twenties with Graves' hyperthyroidism. The chain links TRBV10-2 with TRBJ1-2; the D gene lacks a confident call. What was sequenced was blood. The CDR3: CASQTPLYGYTF. DNA sequence: TGCGCCAGCCAAACCCCCCTTTATGGCTACACCTTC.